These 9 T cell receptor beta chains were all obtained from the same sample, sequenced in a study of cytomegalovirus exposure and HLA in healthy donors. In the PCR, 60 Vbeta and 13 Jbeta primers were used. Assay used: immunoSEQ multiplex PCR; TCRdb lists only in-frame clones, some missing. The table shows about 120,000 clones, with roughly three fifths occurring only once. The specimen was PBMCs. These receptors originate from a man between 40 and 49 years old in good health and CMV-seropositive.

Only a few counts were recorded for this clone. V and J are TRBV30 and TRBJ2-5; 8 nucleotides match TRBD1. The J call may be mistaken, given a closer DNA end match to TRBJ2-7. From germline, CDR1 is GTSNPN and CDR2 SVGIG (reference sequence). The CDR3 spans 13 residues. The CDR3 loop is CAWGTGVTYEQYF. The CDR3 coding sequence is TGTGCCTGGGGGACAGGAGTTACCTACGAGCAGTACTTC.

V and J are TRBV6-5 and TRBJ1-1, with D uncertain. Looked up from germline, CDR1 is MNHEY and CDR2 is SVGAGI. The CDR3 runs to 13 residues. V gave up 3 bases and J gave up 1 base, with 6 bases separating them. The CDR3 is CASSYSRNTEAFF. The CDR3 nucleotides read TGTGCCAGCAGTTATTCCCGGAACACTGAAGCTTTCTTT.

To note about this clone: In the same sample, other DNA sequences code for this CDR3. The gene calls are TRBV28 and TRBJ1-5; D perhaps matches TRBD1 (5 bases). CDR3 length: 17 amino acids. Per the germline V gene, CDR1 is MDHEN and CDR2 is SYDVKM. The V end was cut by 1 base, the J end by 4 bases, with 17 bases between. CDR3 in DNA: TGTGCCAGCAGTTTATTTTCTGGACAAGGTAGGAATCAGCCCCAGCATTTT. Its protein is CASSLFSGQGRNQPQHF.

The V gene is TRBV18, the J gene TRBJ1-2, with a weak D call TRBD1 (6 bases). Trimming removed 3 bases at V and 2 bases at J, with 7 bases between. This CDR3 has 13 amino acids. The germline CDR1 and CDR2 sequences are KGHSH and LQKENI. The CDR3 DNA sequence: TGTGCCAGCTCACCCGGACAGAACTATGGCTACACCTTC. It codes for CASSPGQNYGYTF.

This chain joins TRBV5-5 and TRBJ1-2; no clear D. Trimming took off 4 bases at V and 3 bases at J, with 10 bases between the two ends. CDR1 SGHKS and CDR2 YYEKEE come from the germline V gene (reference sequence). The CDR3 runs 13 residues. The CDR3 DNA reads as TGTGCCAGCAGCGCTGAGCTTGACTATGGCTACACCTTC. It encodes CASSAELDYGYTF.

The chain joins TRBV21-1 to TRBJ1-4; TRBD1 was called by the table and not checked on the DNA. TRBV21-1 is designated a pseudogene. This CDR3 contains 15 residues. In nucleotides, the CDR3 is TGTGCCAGCAGCAAAAAAAGACAGTATCGTGAAAAACTGTTTTTT. Amino acids: CASSKKRQYREKLFF.

This clone was counted a few times. This chain connects TRBV4-3 to TRBJ2-5, with 9 bases lining up with TRBD2. This CDR3 comprises 15 residues. From germline, CDR1 is LGHNA and CDR2 YSLEER. V dropped 7 bases and J dropped 2; count of bases not matched to a gene: 8. In nucleotides, the CDR3 is TGCGCCAGCACGCAACGACTAGCGGTGCAAGAGACCCAGTACTTC. Protein sequence: CASTQRLAVQETQYF.

This rearrangement joins TRBV5-1 to TRBJ2-7; D remains ambiguous. V lost 0 bases and J lost 4, with 14 bases in between. Germline loops: CDR1 SGHRS, CDR2 YFSETQ. This CDR3 is built from 15 residues. Here the CDR3 reads CASSLVAAPRYEQYF. The CDR3 DNA reads as TGCGCCAGCAGCTTGGTGGCAGCACCGCGGTACGAGCAGTACTTC.

V usage is TRBV4-3 and J usage is TRBJ1-3; D gene uncertain. Germline lookup yields CDR1 LGHNA and CDR2 YSLEER. Trimming left V 6 bases short and J 0 bases short, with 9 bases between. The length of the CDR3 is 14 residues. The CDR3 loop is CASSDMASGNTIYF. CDR3 DNA: TGCGCCAGCAGTGACATGGCCTCTGGAAACACCATATATTTT.